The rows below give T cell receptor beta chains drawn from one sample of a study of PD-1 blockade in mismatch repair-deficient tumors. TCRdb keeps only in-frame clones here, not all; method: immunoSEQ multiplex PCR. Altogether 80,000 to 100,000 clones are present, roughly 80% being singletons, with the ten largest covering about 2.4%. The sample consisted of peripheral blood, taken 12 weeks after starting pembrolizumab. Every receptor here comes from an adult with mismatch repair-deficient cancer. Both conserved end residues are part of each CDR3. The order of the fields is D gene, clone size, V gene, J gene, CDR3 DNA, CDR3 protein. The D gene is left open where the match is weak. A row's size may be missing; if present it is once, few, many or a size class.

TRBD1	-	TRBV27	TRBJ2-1	TGTGCCAGCAGTTTGGCGACAGGGTTCTACAATGAGCAGTTCTTC	CASSLATGFYNEQFF
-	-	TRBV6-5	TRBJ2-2	TGTGCCAGCAGCCTAGGACAAACCCGGGGAGAGCTGTTTTTT	CASSLGQTRGELFF
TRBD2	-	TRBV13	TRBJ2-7	TGTGCCAGCAGCTTAGGACTAGCGGGATGGGCCTACGAGCAGTACTTC	CASSLGLAGWAYEQYF
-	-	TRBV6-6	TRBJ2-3	TGTGCCAGCAGTTTCTCGGGACACAGCACAGATACGCAGTATTTT	CASSFSGHSTDTQYF
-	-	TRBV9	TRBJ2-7	TGTGCCAGCAGCGTCTCATCGGCCTCCTACGAGCAGTACTTC	CASSVSSASYEQYF
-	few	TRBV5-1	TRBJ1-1	TGCGCCAGCAGCTTGGTAGGACGACTGAACACTGAAGCTTTCTTT	CASSLVGRLNTEAFF
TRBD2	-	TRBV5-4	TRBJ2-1	TGTGCCAGCAGCTTACTACTAGCGAATGAGCAGTTCTTC	CASSLLLANEQFF
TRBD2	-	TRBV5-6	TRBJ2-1	TGTGCCAGCAGCGTACTAGGACTAGCGGGAGTGGCTGAGCAGTTCTTC	CASSVLGLAGVAEQFF
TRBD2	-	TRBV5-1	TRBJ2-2	TGCGCCAGCAGCCCGACTAGCGGGGGGACCGGGGAGCTGTTTTTT	CASSPTSGGTGELFF
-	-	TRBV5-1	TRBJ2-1	TGCGCCAGCAGCTCGGGGGACCGCGATGAGCAGTTCTTC	CASSSGDRDEQFF
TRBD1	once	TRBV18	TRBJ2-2	TGTGCCAGCTCACTGGGGACAGGTGCCAGCCGGGAGCTGTTTTTT	CASSLGTGASRELFF
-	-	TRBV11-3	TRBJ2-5	TGTGCCAGCAGCCCCACCCTCCGGGGCACCCAGTACTTC	CASSPTLRGTQYF
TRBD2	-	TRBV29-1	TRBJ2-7	TGCAGCGCCAGGACTAGCGGGATATATGGGCTCGAGGAGCAGTACTTC	CSARTSGIYGLEEQYF
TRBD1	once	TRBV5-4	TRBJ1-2	TGTGCCAGCAGCTTGAAGGGACAGGGGCCCCGTGGCTACACCTTC	CASSLKGQGPRGYTF
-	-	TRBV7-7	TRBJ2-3	TGTGCTAGCAGCCTGGACTACACAGATACGCAGTATTTT	CASSLDYTDTQYF
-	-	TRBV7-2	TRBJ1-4	TGTGCCAGCAGCTTAGAAGGACAGCCAACTAATGAAAAACTGTTTTTT	CASSLEGQPTNEKLFF
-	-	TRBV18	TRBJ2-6	TGTGCCAGCTCTCGGGACACGGCGGCATCTGGGGCCAACGTCCTGACTTTC	CASSRDTAASGANVLTF
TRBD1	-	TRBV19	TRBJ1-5	TGTGCCACCTCGCCCCCCCGGGACAGGGGGTTCTGGGGCAATCAGCCCCAGCATTTT	CATSPPRDRGFWGNQPQHF
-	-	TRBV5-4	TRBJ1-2	TGTGCCAGCAGCTCTGGTTTGCAGAGTTCTAACTATGGCTACACCTTC	CASSSGLQSSNYGYTF
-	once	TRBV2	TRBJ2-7	TGTGCCAGCAGGGGTGATGGGAGTTTCCACGAGCAGTACTTC	CASRGDGSFHEQYF
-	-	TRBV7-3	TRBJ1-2	TGTGCCAGCAGCTTGGAGGGAAACTATGGCTACACCTTC	CASSLEGNYGYTF
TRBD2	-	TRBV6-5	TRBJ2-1	TGTGCCAGCACCAGCGGGGGAGGGCCCTACAATGAGCAGTTCTTC	CASTSGGGPYNEQFF
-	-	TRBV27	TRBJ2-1	TGTGCCAGCAGTTCATTCGGGGCTTACAATGAGCAGTTCTTC	CASSSFGAYNEQFF
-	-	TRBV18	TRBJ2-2	TGTGCCAGCTCACAAGGGGTAAACACCGGGGAGCTGTTTTTT	CASSQGVNTGELFF
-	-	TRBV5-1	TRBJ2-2	TGCGCCAGCAGCGCGGTCTCGAACACCGGGGAGCTGTTTTTT	CASSAVSNTGELFF
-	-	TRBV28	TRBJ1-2	TGTGCCAGCAGTTCTCCAGGCGTCGGGAAGGGGAACTATGGCTACACCTTC	CASSSPGVGKGNYGYTF
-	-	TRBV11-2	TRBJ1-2	TGTGCCAGCAGCCCCCCGGGGCCCTTAAACTATGGCTACACCTTC	CASSPPGPLNYGYTF
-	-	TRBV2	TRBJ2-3	TGTGCCAGTAACTGGGACGGATCCACCTTCACAGATACGCAGTATTTT	CASNWDGSTFTDTQYF
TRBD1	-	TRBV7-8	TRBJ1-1	TGTGCCAGCAGCCGCGTCCCGGGACAGGTTGTGGAAGCTTTCTTT	CASSRVPGQVVEAFF
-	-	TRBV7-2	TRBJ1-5	TGTGCCAGCAGTTTCCGGGGGGGCAATCAGCCCCAGCATTTT	CASSFRGGNQPQHF
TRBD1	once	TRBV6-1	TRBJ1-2	TGTGCCAGCACCTTGACAGGGGGCTGGGGCTACACCTTC	CASTLTGGWGYTF
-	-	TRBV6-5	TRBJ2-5	TGTGCCAGCAGTTACTCGGGGGGAGAGACCCAGTACTTC	CASSYSGGETQYF